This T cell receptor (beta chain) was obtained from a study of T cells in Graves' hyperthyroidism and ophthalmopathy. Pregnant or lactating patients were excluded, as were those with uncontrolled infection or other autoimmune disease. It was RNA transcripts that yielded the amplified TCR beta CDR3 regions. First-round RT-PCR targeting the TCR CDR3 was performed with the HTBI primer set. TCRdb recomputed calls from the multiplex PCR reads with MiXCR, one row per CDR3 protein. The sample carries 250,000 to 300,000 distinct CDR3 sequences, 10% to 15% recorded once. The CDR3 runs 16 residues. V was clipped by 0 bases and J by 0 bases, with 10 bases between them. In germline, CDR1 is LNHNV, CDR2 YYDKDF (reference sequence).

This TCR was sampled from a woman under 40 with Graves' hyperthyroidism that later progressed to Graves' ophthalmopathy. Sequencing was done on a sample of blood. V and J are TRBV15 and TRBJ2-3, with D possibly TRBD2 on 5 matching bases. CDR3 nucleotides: TGTGCCACCAGCAGAGATATAAGACTAAGCACAGATACGCAGTATTTT. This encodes CATSRDIRLSTDTQYF.